The entry below gives a single T cell receptor (beta chain) sequence along with its context. This record comes from a study of blood T cell repertoires in COVID-19. The overall study: The study drew acute and convalescent COVID-19 samples from the United States, Italy and Spain.

Germline lookup yields CDR1 SGHTA and CDR2 FQGNSA. The CDR3 sequence is 16 residues long. V lost 2 bases, J lost 4 bases, and 10 bases stayed unmatched. Original data processing: Estimated nucleated cell counts came from reference gene primer amplification. This table comes from immunoSEQ multiplex PCR, and its TCRdb copy is limited to in-frame clones, with some not included. V and J calls plus clone size are reproduced from that table; the DNA served to infer D and trimming. The sample consists of about 120,000 clones, around 90% of them appearing once. J is TRBJ2-5 and V is TRBV7-2, with TRBD1 identical over 7 bases. Sequencing input: peripheral blood. The TCR originated in a woman aged 50 to 60 with active or convalescent COVID-19. In DNA form, the CDR3 reads TGTGCCAGCAGCTTATTATTTACCGAGGGGGCAGAGACCCAGTACTTC. Protein sequence: CASSLLFTEGAETQYF.